The clone carrying this T cell receptor (beta chain) was seen only a few times. The antigen is unknown. MiXCR was run by TCRdb on the RT-PCR reads, yielding one entry per CDR3 protein. The sample has 860,000 or so distinct CDR3 sequences, about 20% seen once. This sample is drawn from a study of response to subunit inactivated influenza vaccine. General observations from the study: Researchers suggested that each seasonal influenza vaccination recruits few new T cells.

Germline CDR1 reads SGHTA; CDR2 reads FQGNSA. V lost 3 bases to trimming and J lost 6 bases, with 11 bases between them. The CDR3 consists of 14 residues. This material consisted of PBMCs from blood, taken 4 to 6 days after vaccination. The V call is TRBV7-2, the J call TRBJ2-2; tentatively, D is TRBD1 or TRBD2 (5 bases each). This receptor was taken from a man aged 50 to 60 who received an inactivated influenza vaccine. The CDR3 spells CASSFTPGPGELFF. CDR3 bases: TGTGCCAGCAGCTTCACCCCGGGACCCGGGGAGCTGTTTTTT.